This TCR beta chain derives from a study of beta chain features in type 1 diabetes. CDR1 and CDR2 from the germline V gene are MNHEY and SVGAGI. The CDR3 is 14 residues long. Trimming cost V 0 bases and J 7 bases, with 13 bases left between them. Every isolated RNA sample was fully reverse transcribed, so sequencing captured expressed TCRB transcripts. The protocol was immunoSEQ multiplex PCR, while the TCRdb copy is restricted to in-frame clones and leaves out a portion. The sample lists 35,000 to 45,000 clones; about two thirds were seen once. This clone was counted only a few times. The J gene is TRBJ2-7, the V gene TRBV6-5; the D gene is possibly TRBD2 (5 bases). What was sequenced was Tregs from blood. This sequence originates from a woman aged 25 to 45 in good health. The CDR3 protein is CASSYSRVGGEQYF. The CDR3 DNA sequence: TGTGCCAGCAGTTACTCGAGGGTAGGAGGTGAGCAGTACTTC.